These 16 T cell receptor beta chains were sequenced from one sample in a study of blood T cell repertoires in COVID-19. Only in-frame clones appear in the TCRdb table, and some are missing; sequencing was by immunoSEQ multiplex PCR. The sample lists over 25,000 clones; under 95% were seen once. The sequenced material came from peripheral blood. The receptor set was obtained from a man between 50 and 59 years old with active COVID-19.

CDR3 in amino acids: CASSTGTGGRVEYF. Written as DNA, the CDR3 is TGTGCCAGTAGTACGGGGACAGGGGGCCGGGTGGAGTATTTT. This sequence joins TRBV19 and TRBJ2-3; 12 nucleotides line up with TRBD1. V lost 4 bases to trimming and J lost 13 bases; unmatched junction nucleotides: 9. Per the germline V gene, CDR1 is LNHDA and CDR2 is SQIVND (reference sequence). The CDR3 totals 14 residues. The entire variable domain, with the rest obtained from reference TRBV19 and TRBJ2-3, is as follows: DGGITQSPKYLFRKEGQNVTLSCEQNLNHDAMYWYRQDPGQGLRLIYYSQIVNDFQKGDIAEGYSVSREKKESFPLTVTSAQKNPTAFYLCASSTGTGGRVEYFGPGTRLTVL.

The chain links TRBV6-5 to TRBJ1-2; tentatively, D is TRBD1 (6 bases). This CDR3 is 11 amino acids long. V lost 7 bases and J 7 bases, leaving 10 bases between the germline ends. Germline CDR1 reads MNHEY; CDR2 reads SVGAGI. The DNA for the CDR3 is TGTGCCAGCAAACAGGGCCGTGGCTACACCTTC. It is translated as CASKQGRGYTF.

The chain carries TRBV7-2 and TRBJ1-1, with D hard to call. V dropped 5 bases and J dropped 1 base, with 8 bases sitting between them. This CDR3 has 13 residues. Germline V CDR1 and CDR2: SGHTA, FQGNSA. CDR3 amino acids: CASSPQWNTEAFF. In DNA form, the CDR3 reads TGTGCCAGCAGCCCCCAATGGAACACTGAAGCTTTCTTT. Based on the CDR3 plus reference TRBV7-2 and TRBJ1-1, the full variable domain is GAGVSQSPSNKVTEKGKDVELRCDPISGHTALYWYRQSLGQGLEFLIYFQGNSAPDKSGLPSDRFSAERTGGSVSTLTIQRTQQEDSAVYLCASSPQWNTEAFFGQGTRLTVV.

The chain recombines TRBV28 with TRBJ1-6; the match to TRBD1 covers 9 bases. Germline CDR1 reads MDHEN; CDR2 reads SYDVKM. V trimming: 6 bases; J trimming: 6 bases; junction bases outside the gene matches: 6. The CDR3 spans 15 residues. In DNA, the CDR3 is TGTGCCAGCAGCCGGGGACAGGGTGGTAATTCACCCCTCCACTTT. Amino acid sequence: CASSRGQGGNSPLHF.

V is TRBV30 and J is TRBJ1-5, with TRBD1 matching 9 bases. CDR1 is GTSNPN, CDR2 SVGIG, per germline (reference sequence). This CDR3 is 14 amino acids long. The trim removed 3 bases at V and 4 bases at J, leaving 4 bases unmatched. The CDR3 nucleotides read TGTGCCTGGAGCGAAGGACAGGGGAATCAGCCCCAGCATTTT. Translating it yields CAWSEGQGNQPQHF.

The rearrangement uses TRBV10-3 and TRBJ2-1; D unclear. Trimming removed 6 bases at V and 4 bases at J, with 13 bases between. The CDR3 covers 14 residues. Germline V gene data show CDR1 as ENHRY and CDR2 as SYGVKD. The CDR3 DNA sequence: TGTGCCATCAGCTTTTCCGACATTTACAATGAGCAGTTCTTC. It yields the protein CAISFSDIYNEQFF.

The chain has TRBV3-1 (or the pseudogene TRBV3-2) and TRBJ2-3, with D maybe TRBD2 (6 bases). This CDR3 contains 16 residues. V lost 2 bases, J lost 2 bases, and 14 bases lay in between. Germline V gene sequence: CDR1 LGHDT, CDR2 YNNKEL (reference sequence). The CDR3 sequence: CASSQHGAGPTDTQYF. In nucleotides, the CDR3 is TGTGCCAGCAGCCAACACGGGGCGGGACCCACAGATACGCAGTATTTT.

The chain combines TRBV7-2 with TRBJ1-4; 10 nucleotides agree with TRBD1. The V and J ends lost 5 bases and 8 bases, in that order; junction bases with no gene match: 11. The CDR3 length is 16 residues. From germline, CDR1 is SGHTA and CDR2 FQGNSA. Written as DNA, the CDR3 is TGTGCCAGCAGCAAACGTCCGGGACAGGGGCGGGAAAAACTGTTTTTT. Translation gives CASSKRPGQGREKLFF.

The chain has TRBV5-5 and TRBJ2-3; 7 bases align to TRBD1. CDR3 length equals 15 residues. CDR1 and CDR2 from the germline V gene are SGHKS and YYEKEE (reference sequence). Trimming took 4 bases from V and 2 from J; bases not matched to a gene: 7. The CDR3 bases are TGTGCCAGCAGCCCCGGGGACAGCCACACAGATACGCAGTATTTT. Residues: CASSPGDSHTDTQYF.

J is TRBJ2-7 and V is TRBV28; D may be TRBD2 (6 bases). V lost 7 bases and J 9 bases, leaving 19 bases between the germline ends. Germline values: CDR1 MDHEN, CDR2 SYDVKM. The CDR3 length is 13 residues. The CDR3 sequence is CASIAAGSIGQYF. CDR3 in DNA: TGTGCCAGCATAGCAGCGGGCTCCATCGGGCAGTACTTC.

V gene TRBV11-2 combines with J gene TRBJ2-7; tentative D call: TRBD2 (6 bases). Germline values: CDR1 SGHAT, CDR2 FQNNGV. The CDR3 contains 15 residues. Trimming took 0 bases from V and 2 from J, leaving 11 bases between them. The CDR3 reads CASSLDRLGTYEQYF. DNA of the CDR3: TGTGCCAGCAGCTTAGATCGACTAGGGACCTACGAGCAGTACTTC. The whole variable domain, filled in from reference TRBV11-2 and TRBJ2-7, reads EAGVAQSPRYKIIEKRQSVAFWCNPISGHATLYWYQQILGQGPKLLIQFQNNGVVDDSQLPKDRFSAERLKGVDSTLKIQPAKLEDSAVYLCASSLDRLGTYEQYFGPGTRLTVT.

The CDR3 is CASSLSLAGAYNEQFF. The DNA for the CDR3 is TGTGCCAGCAGCCTAAGCCTAGCGGGGGCCTACAATGAGCAGTTCTTC. The gene calls are TRBV7-9 and TRBJ2-1; 10 nucleotides line up with TRBD2. Germline CDR1 is SEHNR and CDR2 is FQNEAQ (reference sequence). The CDR3 consists of 16 residues. Germline trimming cut 5 bases from V and 2 bases from J; bases unmatched to any gene: 6.

This chain uses TRBV7-9 with TRBJ2-7; no firm D call. The CDR3 covers 12 residues. Germline CDR1 is SEHNR and CDR2 is FQNEAQ (reference sequence). V lost 5 bases to trimming and J lost 3 bases, with 8 bases between them. CDR3 in amino acids: CASSRDVYEQYF. The CDR3 DNA follows: TGTGCCAGCAGCCGCGATGTCTACGAGCAGTACTTC.

The V gene is TRBV9, the J gene TRBJ1-1; 8 positions agree with TRBD1. Germline-derived CDR1 and CDR2 are SGDLS and YYNGEE. Trimming cost V 2 bases and J 2 bases; bases outside gene matches: 5. This CDR3 spans 15 amino acids. CDR3 DNA: TGTGCCAGCAGCGTTGACAGGGGCGGTAACACTGAAGCTTTCTTT. Protein product: CASSVDRGGNTEAFF.

The genes are TRBV6-5 and TRBJ2-3; 13 nucleotides agree with TRBD2. The CDR3 contains 15 residues. The junction had 1 base not matched to a gene; V was cut back by 6 bases and J by 1 base. CDR1 MNHEY and CDR2 SVGAGI come from the germline V gene. This CDR3 is CASSGLAGGTDTQYF. As DNA, the CDR3 is TGTGCCAGCAGCGGACTAGCGGGGGGCACAGATACGCAGTATTTT.

The rearrangement uses TRBV11-2 and TRBJ2-7; TRBD2 matches at 8 bases. V was pared by 5 bases and J by 0 bases, with 9 bases of the junction left unmatched. This CDR3 region has 16 residues. Per germline, CDR1 SGHAT and CDR2 FQNNGV. The DNA for the CDR3 is TGTGCCAGCAGCCCTCCAGGCGGGGGGTCCTCCTACGAGCAGTACTTC. It codes for CASSPPGGGSSYEQYF.